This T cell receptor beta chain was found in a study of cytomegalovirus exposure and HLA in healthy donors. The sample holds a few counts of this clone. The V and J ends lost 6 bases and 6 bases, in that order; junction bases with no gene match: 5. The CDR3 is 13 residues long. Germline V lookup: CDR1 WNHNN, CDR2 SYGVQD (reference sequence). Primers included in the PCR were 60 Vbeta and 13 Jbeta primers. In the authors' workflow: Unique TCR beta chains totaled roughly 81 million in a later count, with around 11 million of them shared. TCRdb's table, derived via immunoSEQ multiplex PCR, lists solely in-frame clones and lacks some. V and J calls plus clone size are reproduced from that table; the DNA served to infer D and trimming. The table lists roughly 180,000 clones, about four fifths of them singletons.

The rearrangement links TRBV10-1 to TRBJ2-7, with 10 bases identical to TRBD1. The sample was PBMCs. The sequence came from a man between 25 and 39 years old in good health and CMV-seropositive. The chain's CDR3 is CASSRDRGFEQYF. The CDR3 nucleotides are TGCGCCAGCAGCCGGGACAGGGGATTCGAGCAGTACTTC.